The sequence of this T cell receptor beta chain was determined in a study of T cells in localized non-small cell lung cancer. Study-wide points: Across samples, adjacent lung featured a median around 60 of the top 100 tumor clones. Clonality peaked in uninvolved adjacent lung rather than tumor.

Turning to this clone: Its antigen is not known.

Data came from immunoSEQ multiplex PCR; TCRdb stores just in-frame clones and leaves some out. Here the sample spans roughly 34,000 clones, about nine tenths being singletons. Specimen: peripheral blood mononuclear cells, collected before any cancer treatment. The clonotype originates from a man between 40 and 70 years old with stage III lung adenocarcinoma.

The CDR3, as DNA: TGCGCCAGCAGCCATCAGACCGGGACGCAGGGATACTATAATTCACCCCTCCACTTT. Amino acid sequence: CASSHQTGTQGYYNSPLHF. This sequence joins TRBV4-3 and TRBJ1-6; a possible D gene is TRBD1 (5 bases). The CDR3 extends over 19 amino acids. CDR1 LGHNA and CDR2 YSLEER come from the germline V gene. Deletions cut 3 bases from V and 3 bases from J, with 21 bases between.